This TCR beta chain was recorded in a study of identical twins' blood T cells. This clonotype came up a few times. V gave up 6 bases and J gave up 7 bases, with 21 bases separating them. The germline V gene has CDR1 DFQATT and CDR2 SNEGSKA (reference sequence). This CDR3 region has 14 residues. A previously described protocol, modified, built RNA-based TCR cDNA libraries. Each TCR cDNA library carried sample-specific barcodes on both ends. Original processing notes: Each donor had about 95,000 to nearly 550,000 clonotypes. TCRdb reanalysed the 5' RACE reads using MiXCR and keeps one entry per CDR3 protein. These V and J calls are TCRdb output, not the study's own analysis. The sample includes hundreds of thousands of distinct CDR3 sequences, roughly 31% of them seen just once.

The sample comprised PBMCs. The clonotype comes from a woman aged 18 to 50 in good health. The chain combines TRBV20-1 with TRBJ1-2; D possibly corresponds to TRBD1 (5 bases). The CDR3 DNA sequence: TGCAGTGCCGGAAGAGGGACGAAGGATGGTGGCTACACCTTC. Residues: CSAGRGTKDGGYTF.